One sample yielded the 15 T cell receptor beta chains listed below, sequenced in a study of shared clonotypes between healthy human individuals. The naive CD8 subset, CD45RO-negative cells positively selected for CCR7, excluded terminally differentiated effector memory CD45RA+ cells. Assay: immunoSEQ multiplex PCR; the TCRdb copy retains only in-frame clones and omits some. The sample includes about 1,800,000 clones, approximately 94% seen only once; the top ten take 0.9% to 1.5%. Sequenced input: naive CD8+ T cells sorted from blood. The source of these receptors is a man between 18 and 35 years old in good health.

Written as DNA, the CDR3 is TGTGCCAGCAGTGAAGCTTGGTCCGCGGAGCTGTTTTTT. As protein: CASSEAWSAELFF. This chain uses TRBV25-1 with TRBJ2-2; the D is unclear. Trimming shortened V by 2 bases and J by 10 bases, and 11 bases separated the two germline ends. CDR3 length equals 13 residues. Germline-derived CDR1 and CDR2 are MGHDK and SYGVNS.

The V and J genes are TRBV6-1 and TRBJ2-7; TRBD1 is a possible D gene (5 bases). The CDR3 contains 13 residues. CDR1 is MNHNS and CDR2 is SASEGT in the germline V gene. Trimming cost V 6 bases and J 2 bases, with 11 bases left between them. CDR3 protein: CASRQESPYEQYF. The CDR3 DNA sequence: TGTGCCAGCAGACAGGAGTCCCCCTACGAGCAGTACTTC.

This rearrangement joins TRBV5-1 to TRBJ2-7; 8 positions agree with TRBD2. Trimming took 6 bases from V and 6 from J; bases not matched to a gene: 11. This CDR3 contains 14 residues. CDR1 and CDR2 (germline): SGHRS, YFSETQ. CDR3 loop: CASTREGGAAEQYF. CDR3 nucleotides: TGCGCCAGCACCCGGGAGGGGGGGGCGGCCGAGCAGTACTTC.

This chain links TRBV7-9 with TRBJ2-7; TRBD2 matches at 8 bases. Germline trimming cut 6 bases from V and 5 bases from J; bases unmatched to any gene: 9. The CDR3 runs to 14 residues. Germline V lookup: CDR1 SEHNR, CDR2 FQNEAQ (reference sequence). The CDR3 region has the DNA TGTGCCAGCAGATCTACTAGCGGCCTGGACGAGCAGTACTTC. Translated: CASRSTSGLDEQYF. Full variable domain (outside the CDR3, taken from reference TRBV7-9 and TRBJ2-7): DTGVSQNPRHKITKRGQNVTFRCDPISEHNRLYWYRQTLGQGPEFLTYFQNEAQLEKSRLLSDRFSAERPKGSFSTLEIQRTEQGDSAMYLCASRSTSGLDEQYFGPGTRLTVT.

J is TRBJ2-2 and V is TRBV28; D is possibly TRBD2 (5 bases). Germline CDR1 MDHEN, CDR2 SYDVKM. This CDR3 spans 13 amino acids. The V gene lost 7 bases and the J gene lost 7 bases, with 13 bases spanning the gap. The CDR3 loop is CASTMDFGGELFF. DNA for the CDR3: TGTGCCAGCACCATGGACTTTGGCGGGGAGCTGTTTTTT.

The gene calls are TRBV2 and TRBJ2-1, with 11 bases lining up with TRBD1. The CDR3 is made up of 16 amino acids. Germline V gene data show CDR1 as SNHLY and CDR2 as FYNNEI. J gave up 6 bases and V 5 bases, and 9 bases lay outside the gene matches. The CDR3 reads CASSRGGQGAANEQFF. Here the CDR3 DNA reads TGTGCCAGCAGTAGAGGCGGACAGGGGGCGGCCAATGAGCAGTTCTTC.

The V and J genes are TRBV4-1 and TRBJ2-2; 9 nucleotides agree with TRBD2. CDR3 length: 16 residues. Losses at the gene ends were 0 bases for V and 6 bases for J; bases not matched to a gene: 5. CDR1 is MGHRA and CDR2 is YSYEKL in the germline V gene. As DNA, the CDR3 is TGCGCCAGCAGCCAAGATTGGCGGGAGGGCCCCGGGGAGCTGTTTTTT. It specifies CASSQDWREGPGELFF.

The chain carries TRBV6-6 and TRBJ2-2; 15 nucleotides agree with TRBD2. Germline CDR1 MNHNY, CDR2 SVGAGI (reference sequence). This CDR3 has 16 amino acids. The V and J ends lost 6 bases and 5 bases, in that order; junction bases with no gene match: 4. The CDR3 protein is CASSPGTSGRTGELFF. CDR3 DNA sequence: TGTGCCAGCAGCCCCGGGACTAGCGGGAGGACCGGGGAGCTGTTTTTT.

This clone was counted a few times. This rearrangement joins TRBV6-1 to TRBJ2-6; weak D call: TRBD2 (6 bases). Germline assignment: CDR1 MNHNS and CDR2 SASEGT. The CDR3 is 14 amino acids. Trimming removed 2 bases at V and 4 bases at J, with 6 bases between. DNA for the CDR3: TGTGCCAGCAGTGAACTAGCGGGGGCCAACGTCCTGACTTTC. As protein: CASSELAGANVLTF.

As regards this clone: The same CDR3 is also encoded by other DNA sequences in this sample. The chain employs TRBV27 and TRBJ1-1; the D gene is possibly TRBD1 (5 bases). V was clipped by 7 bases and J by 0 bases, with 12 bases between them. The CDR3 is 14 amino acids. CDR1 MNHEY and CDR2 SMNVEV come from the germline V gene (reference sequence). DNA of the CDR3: TGTGCCAGCACCCCTGGGGGGTTGAACACTGAAGCTTTCTTT. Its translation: CASTPGGLNTEAFF.

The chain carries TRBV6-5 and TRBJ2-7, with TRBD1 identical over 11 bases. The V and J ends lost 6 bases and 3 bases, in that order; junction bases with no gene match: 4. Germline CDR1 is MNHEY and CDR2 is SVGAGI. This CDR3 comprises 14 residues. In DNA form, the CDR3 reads TGTGCCAGCAGCAGGACAGGGGGCCTCTACGAGCAGTACTTC. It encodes CASSRTGGLYEQYF.

In DNA form, the CDR3 reads TGTGCCAGCAGCACGGGACTAGCTACCTACGAGCAGTACTTC. It is translated as CASSTGLATYEQYF. The chain recombines TRBV6-5 with TRBJ2-7; 9 nucleotides match TRBD2. Germline V lookup: CDR1 MNHEY, CDR2 SVGAGI. After removal of 6 bases from V and 2 bases from J, the junction contained 5 bases not matched to a gene. This CDR3 contains 14 residues.

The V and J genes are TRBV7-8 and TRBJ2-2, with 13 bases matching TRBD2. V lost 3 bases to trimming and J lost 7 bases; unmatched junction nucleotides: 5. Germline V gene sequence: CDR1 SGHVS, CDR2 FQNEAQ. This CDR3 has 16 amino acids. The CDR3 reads CASSFGLAGAGGELFF. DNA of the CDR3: TGTGCCAGCAGCTTCGGACTAGCGGGAGCCGGCGGGGAGCTGTTTTTT.

The CDR3 bases are TGTGCCAGCAGTCTACAACTAGCGGGAGTGGGGAATGAGCAGTTCTTC. Its translation is CASSLQLAGVGNEQFF. The chain links TRBV27 to TRBJ2-1; TRBD2 matches 11 bases. The ends lost 5 bases at V and 7 bases at J; junction bases unmatched: 10. The CDR3 length is 16 residues. Germline V lookup: CDR1 MNHEY, CDR2 SMNVEV (reference sequence).

The CDR3 DNA follows: TGCGCCAGCAGTGATAGCGGGGGTTTGAACACCGGGGAGCTGTTTTTT. Its translation: CASSDSGGLNTGELFF. The rearrangement links TRBV10-1 to TRBJ2-2, with 9 bases identical to TRBD2. Germline loops: CDR1 WNHNN, CDR2 SYGVQD (reference sequence). The CDR3 extends over 16 amino acids. Germline trimming cut 3 bases from V and 1 base from J; bases unmatched to any gene: 3.